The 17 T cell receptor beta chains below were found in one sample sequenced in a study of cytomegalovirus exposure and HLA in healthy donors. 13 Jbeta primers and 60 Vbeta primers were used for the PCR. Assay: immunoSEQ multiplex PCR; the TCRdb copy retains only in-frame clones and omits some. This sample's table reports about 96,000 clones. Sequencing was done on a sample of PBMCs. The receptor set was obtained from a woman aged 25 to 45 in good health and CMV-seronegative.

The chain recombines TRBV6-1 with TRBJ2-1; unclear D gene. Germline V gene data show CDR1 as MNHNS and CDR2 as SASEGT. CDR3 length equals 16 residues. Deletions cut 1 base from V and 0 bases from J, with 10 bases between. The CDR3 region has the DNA TGTGCCAGCAGTGAAGTTCAGGTGGACTCCTACAATGAGCAGTTCTTC. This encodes CASSEVQVDSYNEQFF.

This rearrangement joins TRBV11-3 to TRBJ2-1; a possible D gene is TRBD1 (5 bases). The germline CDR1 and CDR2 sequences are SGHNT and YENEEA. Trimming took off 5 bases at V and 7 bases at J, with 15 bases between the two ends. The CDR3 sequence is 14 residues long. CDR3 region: CASSGRTLRNEQFF. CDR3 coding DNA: TGTGCCAGCAGCGGACGGACACTCAGGAATGAGCAGTTCTTC. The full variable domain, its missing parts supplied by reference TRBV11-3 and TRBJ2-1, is EAGVVQSPRYKIIEKKQPVAFWCNPISGHNTLYWYLQNLGQGPELLIRYENEEAVDDSQLPKDRFSAERLKGVDSTLKIQPAELGDSAVYLCASSGRTLRNEQFFGPGTRLTVL.

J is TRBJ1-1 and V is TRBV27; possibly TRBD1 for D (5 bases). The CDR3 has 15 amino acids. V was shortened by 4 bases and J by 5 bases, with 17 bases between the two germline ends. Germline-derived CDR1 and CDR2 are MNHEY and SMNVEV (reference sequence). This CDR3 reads CASSWVDGGVTEAFF. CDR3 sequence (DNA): TGTGCCAGCAGTTGGGTGGACGGGGGTGTGACTGAAGCTTTCTTT.

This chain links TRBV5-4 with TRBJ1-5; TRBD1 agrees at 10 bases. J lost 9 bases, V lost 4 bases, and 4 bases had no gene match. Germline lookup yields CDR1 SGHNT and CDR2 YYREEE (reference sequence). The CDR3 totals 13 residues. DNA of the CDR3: TGTGCCAGCAGCATTGACAGGGGGCGGCCCCAGCATTTT. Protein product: CASSIDRGRPQHF.

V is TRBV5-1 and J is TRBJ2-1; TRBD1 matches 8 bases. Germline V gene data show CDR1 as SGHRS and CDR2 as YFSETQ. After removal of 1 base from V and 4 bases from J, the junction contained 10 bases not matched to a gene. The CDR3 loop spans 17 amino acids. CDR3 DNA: TGCGCCAGCAGCTTGAGGGGGACAGGAGAGATTTACAATGAGCAGTTCTTC. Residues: CASSLRGTGEIYNEQFF. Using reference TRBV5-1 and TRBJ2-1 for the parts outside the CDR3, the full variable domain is KAGVTQTPRYLIKTRGQQVTLSCSPISGHRSVSWYQQTPGQGLQFLFEYFSETQRNKGNFPGRFSGRQFSNSRSEMNVSTLELGDSALYLCASSLRGTGEIYNEQFFGPGTRLTVL.

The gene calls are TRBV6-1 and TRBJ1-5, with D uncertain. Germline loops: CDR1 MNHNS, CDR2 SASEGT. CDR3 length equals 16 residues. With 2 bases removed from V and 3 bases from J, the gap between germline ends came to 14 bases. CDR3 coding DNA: TGTGCCAGCAGTGAAAGCTCTGGGCGAAACAATCAGCCCCAGCATTTT. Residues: CASSESSGRNNQPQHF.

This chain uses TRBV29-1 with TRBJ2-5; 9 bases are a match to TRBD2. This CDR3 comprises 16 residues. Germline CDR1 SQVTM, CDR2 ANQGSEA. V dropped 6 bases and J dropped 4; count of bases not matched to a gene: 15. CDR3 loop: CSVRDWASGNPETQYF. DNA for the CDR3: TGCAGCGTAAGAGACTGGGCTAGCGGGAACCCAGAGACCCAGTACTTC.

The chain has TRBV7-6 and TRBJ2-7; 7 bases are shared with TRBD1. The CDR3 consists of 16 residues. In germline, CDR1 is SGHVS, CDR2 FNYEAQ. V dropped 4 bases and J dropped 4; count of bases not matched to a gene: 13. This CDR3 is CASSSWKERQGYEQYF. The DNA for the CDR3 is TGTGCCAGCAGCTCCTGGAAGGAAAGACAGGGTTACGAGCAGTACTTC.

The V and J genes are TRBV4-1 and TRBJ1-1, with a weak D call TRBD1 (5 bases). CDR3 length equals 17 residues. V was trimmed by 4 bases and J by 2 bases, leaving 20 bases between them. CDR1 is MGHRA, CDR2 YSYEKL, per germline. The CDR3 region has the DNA TGCGCCAGCAGCCCAGGAGGGGTCACACAATCTAACACTGAAGCTTTCTTT. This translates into CASSPGGVTQSNTEAFF.

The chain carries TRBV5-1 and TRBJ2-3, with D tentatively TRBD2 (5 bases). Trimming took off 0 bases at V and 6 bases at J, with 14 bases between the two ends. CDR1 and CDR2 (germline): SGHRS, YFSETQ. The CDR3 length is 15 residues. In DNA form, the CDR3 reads TGCGCCAGCAGCTTGGAGGGCAGAGGGTCGGATACGCAGTATTTT. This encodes CASSLEGRGSDTQYF.

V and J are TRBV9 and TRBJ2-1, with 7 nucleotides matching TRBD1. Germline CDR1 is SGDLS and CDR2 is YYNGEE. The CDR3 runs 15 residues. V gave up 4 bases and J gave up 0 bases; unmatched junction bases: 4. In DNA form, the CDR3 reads TGTGCCAGCAGCTGGACAGGTAACTCCTACAATGAGCAGTTCTTC. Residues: CASSWTGNSYNEQFF. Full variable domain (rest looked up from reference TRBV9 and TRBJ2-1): DSGVTQTPKHLITATGQRVTLRCSPRSGDLSVYWYQQSLDQGLQFLIQYYNGEERAKGNILERFSAQQFPDLHSELNLSSLELGDSALYFCASSWTGNSYNEQFFGPGTRLTVL.

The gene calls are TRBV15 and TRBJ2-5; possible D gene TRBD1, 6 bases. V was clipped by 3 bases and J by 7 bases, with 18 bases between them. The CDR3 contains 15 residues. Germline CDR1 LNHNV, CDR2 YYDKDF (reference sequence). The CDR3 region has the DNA TGTGCCACCAGCAGTAGGGGGACGCCGCGTGGGACCCAGTACTTC. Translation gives CATSSRGTPRGTQYF.

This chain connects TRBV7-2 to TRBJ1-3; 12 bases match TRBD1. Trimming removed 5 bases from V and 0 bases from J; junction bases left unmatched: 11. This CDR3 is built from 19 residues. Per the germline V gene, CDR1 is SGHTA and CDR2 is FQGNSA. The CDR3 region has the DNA TGTGCCAGCAGCCTCCAGGGGGGGACAGGGGGCTTCTCTGGAAACACCATATATTTT. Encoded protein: CASSLQGGTGGFSGNTIYF.

The CDR3 bases are TGTGCCAGCAGTGAATCTGAGGGGGTGCAGCCCCAGCATTTT. Amino acids: CASSESEGVQPQHF. The chain carries TRBV6-1 and TRBJ1-5, with D possibly being TRBD1 (6 bases). Germline CDR1 MNHNS, CDR2 SASEGT. The CDR3 is 14 residues long. V dropped 2 bases and J dropped 7 bases, with 12 bases sitting between them.

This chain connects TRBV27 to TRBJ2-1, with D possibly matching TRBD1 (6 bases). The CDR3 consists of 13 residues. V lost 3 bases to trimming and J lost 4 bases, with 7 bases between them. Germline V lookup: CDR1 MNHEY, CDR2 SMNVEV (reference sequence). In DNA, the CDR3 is TGTGCCAGCAGTTTGGGGGCTTACAATGAGCAGTTCTTC. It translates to CASSLGAYNEQFF.

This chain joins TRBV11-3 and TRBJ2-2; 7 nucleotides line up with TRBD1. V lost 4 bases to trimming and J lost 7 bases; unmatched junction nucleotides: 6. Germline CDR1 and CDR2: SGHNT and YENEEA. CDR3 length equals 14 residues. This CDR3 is CASSSKTGLGELFF. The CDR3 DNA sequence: TGTGCCAGCAGCTCAAAGACAGGGCTCGGGGAGCTGTTTTTT.

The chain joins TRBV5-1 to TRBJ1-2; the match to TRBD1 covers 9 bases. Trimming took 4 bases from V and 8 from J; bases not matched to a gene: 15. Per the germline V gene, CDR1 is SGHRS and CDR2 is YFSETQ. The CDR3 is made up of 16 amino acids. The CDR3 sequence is CASSTGQGTPSGGYTF. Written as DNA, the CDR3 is TGCGCCAGCAGCACAGGACAGGGGACTCCCTCAGGAGGCTACACCTTC.